What follows describes a single TCR beta chain. The data were taken from a study of blood T cell repertoires in COVID-19. As processed by the authors: How many nucleated cells were present was estimated from reference gene primer amplification. TCRdb keeps only in-frame clones here, not all; method: immunoSEQ multiplex PCR. From that table come the V and J calls and clone size; the DNA was used to work out D and trimming. This sample has over 250,000 clones, with approximately 90% found just once. V lost 2 bases and J lost 8; bases outside the gene matches: 4. This CDR3 has 13 residues. One Seattle source followed patients from active infection through their disease course.

What was sequenced was peripheral blood. The rearrangement uses TRBV12-3 or TRBV12-4 and TRBJ1-1; 8 bases map to TRBD1. The sequence was collected from a woman aged 30 to 39 with COVID-19, enrolled during active disease. The CDR3 DNA is TGTGCCAGCAGTTTACAGGGGGCCTACGAAGCTTTCTTT. Its translation: CASSLQGAYEAFF.